This T cell receptor (beta chain) originates from a study of cytomegalovirus exposure and HLA in healthy donors. Germline CDR1 is MNHEY and CDR2 is SVGAGI. Trimming cost V 4 bases and J 4 bases; bases outside gene matches: 10. The CDR3 is 16 amino acids. Primers included in the PCR were 60 Vbeta and 13 Jbeta primers. The table came from immunoSEQ multiplex PCR; TCRdb's copy has only in-frame clones and leaves some out. This sample's table reports some 76,000 clones. Sequenced: PBMCs. This chain joins TRBV6-5 and TRBJ1-1, with 9 bases matching TRBD1. The source of this sequence is a middle-aged man in good health and CMV-seronegative. CDR3 DNA sequence: TGTGCCAGCAGTTTAGCGGGACAGGGAATAAGCACTGAAGCTTTCTTT. Its translation: CASSLAGQGISTEAFF.